A selection of T cell receptor beta chains follows, all from one sample in a study of shared clonotypes between healthy human individuals. Profiled with immunoSEQ multiplex PCR; TCRdb holds only in-frame clones, not every one. The table includes more than 2,000,000 clones, more than 85% detected once. Sequenced material: naive CD4+ T cells from PBMCs. These receptor sequences come from a man aged 18 to 35 in good health. Some clones in this sample may be carry-over from other donors' samples. The CDR3 runs from the conserved cysteine through the conserved F or W. D genes are given only for firm matches. A clone size is listed for some rows: how often the clone was seen (once, few, many), or a class if it is expanded.

.	.	TRBV7-9	TRBJ2-7	TGTGCCAGCAGCCCCAGCGGTCCCTACGAGCAGTACTTC	CASSPSGPYEQYF
.	.	TRBV5-1	TRBJ1-2	TGCGCCAGCAGCTTGGCCCCCGGGGACACTATCTATGGCTACACCTTC	CASSLAPGDTIYGYTF
.	.	TRBV5-1	TRBJ2-5	TGCGCCAGCAGTTGGTCGACGGCGCAAGAGACCCAGTACTTC	CASSWSTAQETQYF
.	.	TRBV6-1	TRBJ2-7	TGTGCCAGCAGTGAAGCGGGTCTAGCTGGAGGGTACGAGCAGTACTTC	CASSEAGLAGGYEQYF
.	.	TRBV30	TRBJ2-1	TGTGCCTGGGTAATTGAGCAGTTCTTC	CAWVIEQFF
.	.	TRBV9	TRBJ2-7	TGTGCCAGCAGCGTAGCGGGTCAGGGTGATGTCGAGCAGTACTTC	CASSVAGQGDVEQYF
.	.	TRBV2	TRBJ2-2	TGTGCCAGCAGTGAAGCGCTTGGCGGGGAGCTGTTTTTT	CASSEALGGELFF
.	.	TRBV18	TRBJ2-7	TGTGCCAGCTCAGCAACCTACAGGGTCTACGAGCAGTACTTC	CASSATYRVYEQYF
few	.	TRBV7-9	TRBJ1-1	TGTGCCAGCAGCTTAGTCAGGGAGAGATCCGAAGCTTTCTTT	CASSLVRERSEAFF
.	.	TRBV5-1	TRBJ2-7	TGCGCCAGCAGCTTGGCTACCGCCTCCTACGAGCAGTACTTC	CASSLATASYEQYF
.	.	TRBV28	TRBJ2-1	TGTGCCAGCAGTTTTGGTGCCCTACGCGATGAGCAGTTCTTC	CASSFGALRDEQFF
once	TRBD1	TRBV10-3	TRBJ1-1	TGTGCCATCAGTGAGTCGAAGGGGGCGCGCACTGAAGCTTTCTTT	CAISESKGARTEAFF
.	TRBD1	TRBV28	TRBJ2-1	TGTGCCAGCATGTACAGGGGGCGCCAGAACAATGAGCAGTTCTTC	CASMYRGRQNNEQFF
.	.	TRBV9	TRBJ2-7	TGTGCCAGCAGCGTTGGGGCGCGCGGTGACGAGCAGTACTTC	CASSVGARGDEQYF
.	.	TRBV28	TRBJ1-1	TGTGCCAGCAGTCGGCGGGGTTGGAACACTGAAGCTTTCTTT	CASSRRGWNTEAFF
.	.	TRBV28	TRBJ1-2	TGTGCCAGCAGTTTAACGGGGCGGACCTATGGCTACACCTTC	CASSLTGRTYGYTF
.	.	TRBV9	TRBJ1-3	TGTGCCAGCAGCCCTGTAACTGGAAACACCATATATTTT	CASSPVTGNTIYF
.	.	TRBV28	TRBJ2-1	TGTGCCAGCAGCCTAAGGACCCTCAAGCAGTTCTTC	CASSLRTLKQFF
.	.	TRBV27	TRBJ1-3	TGTGCCAGCAGTTTTCGGGGAGGGACGGGAAACACCATATATTTT	CASSFRGGTGNTIYF
.	.	TRBV10-2	TRBJ2-3	TGCGCCATCTCAAGAACCGCAGATACGCAGTATTTT	CAISRTADTQYF
.	.	TRBV18	TRBJ1-3	TGTGCCAGCTCACCAGACAGGACGATGGGTGGCACCATATATTTT	CASSPDRTMGGTIYF
.	.	TRBV7-9	TRBJ1-1	TGTGCCAGCAGCTTATTTCTGGGGCCCCCTCGGAACACTGAAGCTTTCTTT	CASSLFLGPPRNTEAFF
.	TRBD1	TRBV6-6	TRBJ1-4	TGTGCCAGCAGTTACGGAGGGGGCCCGAGTGAAAAACTGTTTTTT	CASSYGGGPSEKLFF
once	.	TRBV12-2	TRBJ1-3	TGTGCAAGTCGCTTAGTTTCGGGCCTTCCCCCTGGAAACACCATATATTTT	CASRLVSGLPPGNTIYF
few	.	TRBV28	TRBJ1-2	TGTGCCAGCAGTAAGGACGACTATGGCTACACCTTC	CASSKDDYGYTF
.	TRBD2	TRBV7-2	TRBJ2-7	TGTGCCAGCAGCTTTACGCGGGAGGGTTACGAGCAGTACTTC	CASSFTREGYEQYF
few	.	TRBV7-9	TRBJ1-1	TGTGCCAGCAGCCAGCTCGCAGCTTTCTTT	CASSQLAAFF
.	.	TRBV27	TRBJ2-6	TGTGCCAGCAGTTTAATCAGGGCCGGGGCCAACGTCCTGACTTTC	CASSLIRAGANVLTF
.	.	TRBV5-6	TRBJ2-7	TGTGCCAGCAGCCTTGGACTGGTGGGAGAGCAGTACTTC	CASSLGLVGEQYF
once	.	TRBV9	TRBJ2-1	TGTGCCAGCAGCCCCGAATGGGGAAGTGAGCAGTTCTTC	CASSPEWGSEQFF
once	.	TRBV7-9	TRBJ1-5	TGTGCCAGCAGCCCCCATGGGGGGGAAGGGCAGCCCCAGCATTTT	CASSPHGGEGQPQHF
.	TRBD2	TRBV9	TRBJ2-5	TGTGCCAGCAGCGTCCACCTAAGCGGGAGAGGAGAGACCCAGTACTTC	CASSVHLSGRGETQYF
.	.	TRBV6-5	TRBJ2-5	TGTGCCAGCAGTTATCTGGGGGTTGGGGAAGAGACCCAGTACTTC	CASSYLGVGEETQYF
.	.	TRBV6-4	TRBJ2-3	TGTGCCAGCAGTTCAGGGGATACGCAGTATTTT	CASSSGDTQYF
.	.	TRBV20-1	TRBJ2-2	TGCAGTGCCAAAATAACCGGGGAGCTGTTTTTT	CSAKITGELFF
.	.	TRBV5-4	TRBJ2-3	TGTGCCAGCAGCTTGGGCAGCACAGATACGCAGTATTTT	CASSLGSTDTQYF